The 11 T cell receptor beta chains in this list originate from one sample, sequenced in a study of blood T cell repertoires in COVID-19. Clones were read by immunoSEQ multiplex PCR, and TCRdb kept only the in-frame ones, dropping some. The sample holds around 400,000 clones, over 75% seen once. The sample was peripheral blood. These TCRs come from a woman in her fifties or sixties with COVID-19, enrolled during active disease.

The rearrangement links TRBV7-2 to TRBJ1-2; D call uncertain. CDR3 size: 15 residues. The germline gives CDR1 SGHTA, CDR2 FQGNSA. V lost 5 bases and J lost 0, with 13 bases in between. The CDR3 region has the DNA TGTGCCAGCAGCCCAAGGACGGGAGCTAACTATGGCTACACCTTC. It codes for CASSPRTGANYGYTF.

The chain couples TRBV19 to TRBJ1-2, with 8 positions matching TRBD1. Germline CDR1 LNHDA, CDR2 SQIVND (reference sequence). The V and J ends lost 3 bases and 8 bases, in that order; junction bases with no gene match: 5. The CDR3 is 13 amino acids. The CDR3 DNA is TGTGCCAGTAGTATCCAGGGGGCGCAGGGCTACACCTTC. Translation: CASSIQGAQGYTF.

This clone came up a few times. V usage is TRBV7-3 and J usage is TRBJ1-1, with D uncertain. V lost 3 bases and J 1 base, leaving 6 bases between the germline ends. The CDR3 runs 13 residues. Germline CDR1 is SGHTA and CDR2 is FQGTGA. The CDR3, as DNA: TGTGCCAGCAGCTTTAGCTCGAACACTGAAGCTTTCTTT. Translation: CASSFSSNTEAFF.

CDR3 residues: CASSFSGEQYF. CDR3 DNA sequence: TGTGCCAGCAGCTTCAGTGGCGAGCAGTACTTC. The V call is TRBV5-4, the J call TRBJ2-7; D unclear. The ends were cut back, 2 bases at V and 6 bases at J, with 6 bases in the middle. The length of the CDR3 is 11 residues. Germline V gene data show CDR1 as SGHNT and CDR2 as YYREEE (reference sequence). Together with reference TRBV5-4 and TRBJ2-7, the CDR3 gives the full variable domain: ETGVTQSPTHLIKTRGQQVTLRCSSQSGHNTVSWYQQALGQGPQFIFQYYREEENGRGNFPPRFSGLQFPNYSSELNVNALELDDSALYLCASSFSGEQYFGPGTRLTVT.

CDR3 DNA sequence: TGTGCCAGTAACGAGGGTAAGGCTTATGGCTACACCTTC. Translated, it gives CASNEGKAYGYTF. The chain links TRBV19 to TRBJ1-2, with D unclear. Trimming shortened V by 7 bases and J by 5 bases, and 14 bases separated the two germline ends. Germline assignment: CDR1 LNHDA and CDR2 SQIVND (reference sequence). The CDR3 sequence is 13 residues long.

The chain recombines TRBV6-5 with TRBJ1-6; 10 bases agree with TRBD1. CDR1 is MNHEY and CDR2 is SVGAGI in the germline V gene. Trimming took 4 bases from V and 7 from J; bases not matched to a gene: 7. This CDR3 has 16 amino acids. The CDR3 nucleotides read TGTGCCAGCAGTTCGAGACAGGGGGCTCTAAATTCACCCCTCCACTTT. This sequence encodes CASSSRQGALNSPLHF.

The chain has TRBV3-1 (or the pseudogene TRBV3-2) and TRBJ2-7; no definite D call. The V end was cut by 3 bases, the J end by 6 bases, with 12 bases between. CDR1 and CDR2 (germline): LGHDT, YNNKEL (reference sequence). The CDR3 covers 13 residues. CDR3 in DNA: TGTGCCAGCAGCCACCCACCCGGGTTCGAGCAGTACTTC. This translates into CASSHPPGFEQYF.

The V and J genes are TRBV30 and TRBJ1-6; 7 bases agree with TRBD1. CDR1 GTSNPN and CDR2 SVGIG come from the germline V gene (reference sequence). This CDR3 has 12 residues. V lost 5 bases, J lost 9 bases, and 4 bases stayed unmatched. DNA of the CDR3: TGTGCCTGGGACAGGGAAAGTTCACCCCTCCACTTT. Its protein product is CAWDRESSPLHF.

The genes are TRBV5-4 and TRBJ1-2; 7 bases are a match to TRBD1. V was clipped by 4 bases and J by 5 bases; unmatched bases: 11. Germline V CDR1 and CDR2: SGHNT, YYREEE (reference sequence). The CDR3 length is 15 residues. The CDR3: CASSRTGVSGYGYTF. CDR3 nucleotides: TGTGCCAGCAGCCGAACAGGGGTGTCGGGGTATGGCTACACCTTC.

The rearrangement links TRBV28 to TRBJ1-5, with D perhaps matching TRBD1 (5 bases). CDR3 size: 15 residues. The ends were cut back, 4 bases at V and 2 bases at J, with 12 bases in the middle. Germline CDR1 reads MDHEN; CDR2 reads SYDVKM. The CDR3 DNA sequence: TGTGCCAGCAGTTCAAACGGGGGGGGCAATCAGCCCCAGCATTTT. Residues: CASSSNGGGNQPQHF.

Only a few counts were recorded for this clone. This chain uses TRBV27 with TRBJ2-7; tentative D call: TRBD1 (6 bases). Between the trimmed V and J ends, which lost 3 bases and 4 bases, there was a span of 13 bases. The CDR3 length is 14 residues. From germline, CDR1 is MNHEY and CDR2 SMNVEV (reference sequence). In DNA, the CDR3 is TGTGCCAGCAGTTTCGGGGCCAGGGGTTACGAGCAGTACTTC. Amino acids: CASSFGARGYEQYF.